This passage covers 8 T cell receptor beta chains from one sample sequenced in a study of T cells after yellow fever vaccination. TCRdb passed the 5' RACE reads through MiXCR, listing each CDR3 protein once. This table has 200,000 to 300,000 distinct CDR3 sequences, 6.5% to 7.5% appearing once. The sequencing here drew on CD4+ T cells sorted from PBMCs, taken on the day of the yellow fever booster vaccination. These receptors all stem from a man aged 25-45 years who received the YFV17D yellow fever vaccine.

V gene TRBV11-2 combines with J gene TRBJ2-5; D is perhaps TRBD1 or TRBD2 (6 bases each). Germline V gene lookup returns CDR1 SGHAT and CDR2 FQNNGV. CDR3 length: 16 residues. Trimming pared 4 bases from V and 2 bases from J, leaving 17 bases between. This CDR3 reads CASSYQTGGGQETQYF. CDR3 DNA sequence: TGTGCCAGCAGCTATCAGACCGGGGGCGGACAAGAGACCCAGTACTTC. The full variable domain, completed using reference TRBV11-2 and TRBJ2-5, is EAGVAQSPRYKIIEKRQSVAFWCNPISGHATLYWYQQILGQGPKLLIQFQNNGVVDDSQLPKDRFSAERLKGVDSTLKIQPAKLEDSAVYLCASSYQTGGGQETQYFGPGTRLLVL.

The gene calls are TRBV11-2 and TRBJ2-7; 10 nucleotides align to TRBD2. The germline CDR1 and CDR2 sequences are SGHAT and FQNNGV. J gave up 7 bases and V 0 bases, and 6 bases lay outside the gene matches. The CDR3 runs to 15 residues. The CDR3 is CASSLDPSGSREQYF. In nucleotides, the CDR3 is TGTGCCAGCAGCTTAGATCCTAGCGGGAGCAGGGAGCAGTACTTC.

This clonotype was seen repeatedly, ten times or more. The chain has TRBV5-6 and TRBJ2-3; tentative D call: TRBD2 (6 bases). Germline V CDR1 and CDR2: SGHDT, YYEEEE. With 6 bases removed from V and 0 bases from J, the gap between germline ends came to 14 bases. The CDR3 has 15 amino acids. The chain's CDR3 is CASTSWRGSTDTQYF. The DNA of the CDR3 is TGTGCCAGCACTTCCTGGCGGGGCAGCACAGATACGCAGTATTTT.

This clonotype was observed at least ten times. The gene calls are TRBV6-5 and TRBJ2-1; 9 bases line up with TRBD2. The CDR3 is 18 residues long. In germline, CDR1 is MNHEY, CDR2 SVGAGI. The J segment lost 4 bases and the V segment lost 0 bases, leaving 10 bases of the junction unmatched. CDR3 nucleotides: TGTGCCAGCAGTTACTCCCCGCCGGCTAGCGGGGTTTACAATGAGCAGTTCTTC. It translates to CASSYSPPASGVYNEQFF.

This clonotype has a count of ten or more. This rearrangement joins TRBV30 to TRBJ2-1, with a possible D match to TRBD1 (6 bases). CDR3 length equals 14 residues. V was pared by 1 base and J by 5 bases, with 12 bases between. Germline CDR1 GTSNPN, CDR2 SVGIG (reference sequence). CDR3 in DNA: TGTGCCTGGAGTGACAGGGTCCCCAACAATGAGCAGTTCTTC. This translates into CAWSDRVPNNEQFF.

This clonotype was recorded a few times. This sequence joins TRBV12-3 or TRBV12-4 and TRBJ2-5; D uncertain. The CDR3 covers 13 residues. Trimming removed 7 bases at V and 5 bases at J, with 14 bases between. CDR3 sequence reads: CASNSLLGETQYF. The CDR3 nucleotides are TGTGCCAGCAACTCCCTCCTTGGGGAGACCCAGTACTTC.

This clonotype was counted at least ten times. The CDR3 coding sequence is TGTGCCAGCAGCATCTCAGGGTCAGCTGAAGCTTTCTTT. Protein sequence: CASSISGSAEAFF. V gene TRBV27 combines with J gene TRBJ1-1; possibly TRBD1 for D (5 bases). This CDR3 comprises 13 residues. V lost 6 bases and J lost 6, with 14 bases in between. The germline V gene has CDR1 MNHEY and CDR2 SMNVEV (reference sequence).

The rearrangement joins TRBV5-6 to TRBJ2-5, with D tentatively TRBD1 or TRBD2 (5 bases each). V was shortened by 0 bases and J by 5 bases, with 14 bases between the two germline ends. CDR1 is SGHDT, CDR2 YYEEEE, per germline. This CDR3 spans 15 amino acids. The CDR3 sequence is CASSLAGAGSETQYF. The CDR3 DNA reads TGTGCCAGCAGCTTGGCCGGGGCAGGGAGCGAGACCCAGTACTTC.